This record concerns one TCR beta chain sequence. The antigen is not known. This sample was taken from a study of shared clonotypes between healthy human individuals. Study results and limitations: Clonotypes shared by all four donors outscored non-shared clonotypes in generation probability.

The germline gives CDR1 SGHAT, CDR2 FQNNGV. CDR3 size: 15 residues. The ends lost 2 bases at V and 5 bases at J; junction bases unmatched: 7. Sequencing used immunoSEQ multiplex PCR; TCRdb keeps in-frame clones, though not all of them. The sample includes 2,500,000 or so clones, approximately 93% of them seen just once. The material sequenced was naive CD4+ T cells from PBMCs. The subset: CD45RA+ positively selected. The chain is built from TRBV11-2 and TRBJ2-7, with 9 bases identical to TRBD1. This TCR came from a man younger than 30 in good health. Some clones in this sample may be carry-over from other donors' samples. The CDR3 spells CASSLPGQGLHEQYF. The CDR3 nucleotides read TGTGCCAGCAGCTTACCGGGACAGGGACTCCACGAGCAGTACTTC.